Presented here are 17 T cell receptor beta chains from one specimen sequenced in a study of blood T cell repertoires in COVID-19. Method: immunoSEQ multiplex PCR; TCRdb's copy keeps in-frame clones and lacks some. This sample has about 230,000 clones; 83% occur once, and the top ten carry around 6%. The sequencing sample was made of peripheral blood. Receptors were obtained from a man older than 75 with acute or convalescent COVID-19.

The chain carries TRBV29-1 and TRBJ1-1, with D perhaps TRBD1 (5 bases). Germline V gives CDR1 SQVTM, CDR2 ANQGSEA. Trimming pared 2 bases from V and 5 bases from J, leaving 15 bases between. The CDR3 totals 14 residues. CDR3 DNA sequence: TGCAGCGTTGAATTCGGGGGAAGGGATACTGAAGCTTTCTTT. This codes for CSVEFGGRDTEAFF. Variable domain in full (rest from reference TRBV29-1 and TRBJ1-1): SAVISQKPSRDICQRGTSLTIQCQVDSQVTMMFWYRQQPGQSLTLIATANQGSEATYESGFVIDKFPISRPNLTFSTLTVSNMSPEDSSIYLCSVEFGGRDTEAFFGQGTRLTVV.

J is TRBJ2-1 and V is TRBV2; TRBD1 matches at 12 bases. The germline V gene has CDR1 SNHLY and CDR2 FYNNEI. With 8 bases clipped from V and 2 bases from J, the junction kept 4 bases outside the gene matches. This CDR3 has 15 amino acids. CDR3 loop: CASAGTGGAYNEQFF. In DNA, the CDR3 is TGTGCCAGCGCGGGGACAGGGGGCGCCTACAATGAGCAGTTCTTC.

This chain joins TRBV5-4 and TRBJ2-5, with D possibly TRBD2 on 5 matching bases. The CDR3 runs to 15 residues. CDR1 is SGHNT, CDR2 YYREEE, per germline (reference sequence). The V end lost 4 bases, the J end lost 0 bases, and 13 bases lay between the germline ends. In nucleotides, the CDR3 is TGTGCCAGCAGCCCGGCGTTCGGGGACCAAGAGACCCAGTACTTC. This translates into CASSPAFGDQETQYF.

A few counts support this clone. The V gene is TRBV23-1, the J gene TRBJ2-7, with TRBD1 identical over 10 bases. TRBV23-1 is an ORF for which the function is uncertain. The CDR3 loop spans 12 amino acids. V lost 10 bases, J lost 5 bases, and 5 bases stayed unmatched. For the CDR3, the DNA is TGCGCCATCCGGGACAGGGGCGACGAGCAGTACTTC. Residues: CAIRDRGDEQYF.

The rearrangement links TRBV7-3 to TRBJ2-7, with 12 bases aligning to TRBD2. Trimming took 5 bases from V and 5 from J; bases not matched to a gene: 7. The CDR3 totals 15 residues. Per germline, CDR1 SGHTA and CDR2 FQGTGA. CDR3 nucleotide sequence: TGTGCCAGCAGCGTCGGACTAGCGGGATTCAACGAGCAGTACTTC. Its protein product is CASSVGLAGFNEQYF.

This rearrangement joins TRBV7-3 to TRBJ1-6; D is ambiguous. The germline V gene encodes CDR1 SGHTA and CDR2 FQGTGA. The length of the CDR3 is 17 residues. The V end lost 2 bases, the J end lost 8 bases, and 19 bases lay between the germline ends. The CDR3 loop reads CASSLGIFGGLHSPLHF. DNA of the CDR3: TGTGCCAGCAGCTTAGGCATATTCGGAGGGCTCCATTCACCCCTCCACTTT.

This clone was found once. The chain joins TRBV2 to TRBJ1-2; D is uncertain. CDR3 length: 13 amino acids. V was clipped by 5 bases and J by 5 bases, with 12 bases between them. Germline CDR1 is SNHLY and CDR2 is FYNNEI. As DNA, the CDR3 is TGTGCCAGCAGTATCGTTTTGAGTTATGGCTACACCTTC. Encoded protein: CASSIVLSYGYTF.

This clone has just a few counts. DNA for the CDR3: TGTGCCAGTAGTATAGAAAGGAGCTACGAGCAGTACTTC. Translating gives CASSIERSYEQYF. The rearrangement uses TRBV19 and TRBJ2-7, with unresolved D. The CDR3 is 13 residues long. V lost 0 bases and J lost 3, with 6 bases in between. Germline V gene lookup returns CDR1 LNHDA and CDR2 SQIVND (reference sequence).

CDR3 in DNA: TGCGCCAGCAGCTTGGGGTCGGGAAGCCCGGGGAACACCGGGGAGCTGTTTTTT. This codes for CASSLGSGSPGNTGELFF. The chain carries TRBV5-1 and TRBJ2-2, with a possible D match to TRBD2 (5 bases). V lost 0 bases and J lost 1, with 16 bases in between. CDR1 and CDR2 (germline): SGHRS, YFSETQ. CDR3 size: 18 residues. Full variable domain (outside the CDR3, taken from reference TRBV5-1 and TRBJ2-2): KAGVTQTPRYLIKTRGQQVTLSCSPISGHRSVSWYQQTPGQGLQFLFEYFSETQRNKGNFPGRFSGRQFSNSRSEMNVSTLELGDSALYLCASSLGSGSPGNTGELFFGEGSRLTVL.

The chain carries TRBV18 and TRBJ2-2; D is perhaps TRBD2 (5 bases). Germline CDR1 is KGHSH and CDR2 is LQKENI. CDR3 length: 17 amino acids. The V gene lost 2 bases and the J gene lost 6 bases, with 19 bases spanning the gap. The CDR3 region is CASSPSTGSERAGELFF. Here the CDR3 DNA reads TGTGCCAGCTCACCATCGACCGGGTCCGAGAGGGCCGGGGAGCTGTTTTTT.

The chain is built from TRBV5-1 and TRBJ1-5, with D possibly being TRBD1 (5 bases). CDR1 is SGHRS, CDR2 YFSETQ, per germline. This CDR3 comprises 15 residues. V was cut by 0 bases and J by 1 base, with 8 bases left in between. Here the CDR3 DNA reads TGCGCCAGCAGCTTGGAGGGGTCGAGCAATCAGCCCCAGCATTTT. Protein: CASSLEGSSNQPQHF.

The chain employs TRBV20-1 and TRBJ2-7, with TRBD1 matching over 7 bases. The CDR3 covers 14 residues. Germline trimming cut 3 bases from V and 5 bases from J; bases unmatched to any gene: 10. Germline values: CDR1 DFQATT, CDR2 SNEGSKA (reference sequence). The CDR3 DNA sequence: TGCAGTGCTAGTAGGAGACAGGGTTTAGACGAGCAGTACTTC. Translating gives CSASRRQGLDEQYF.

V gene TRBV11-1 combines with J gene TRBJ2-7; weak D call: TRBD1 (5 bases). Trimming pared 0 bases from V and 6 bases from J, leaving 12 bases between. The CDR3 has 14 amino acids. Germline V gives CDR1 SGHAT, CDR2 FQDESV (reference sequence). The CDR3 DNA follows: TGTGCCAGCAGCTTAGCGCTAGGGGTCAGCGAGCAGTACTTC. It encodes CASSLALGVSEQYF.

This clone has just one count. The chain links TRBV19 to TRBJ1-2, with D tentatively TRBD1 (6 bases). Germline CDR1 reads LNHDA; CDR2 reads SQIVND (reference sequence). Trimming removed 5 bases at V and 4 bases at J, with 20 bases between. The CDR3 extends over 16 amino acids. CDR3 region: CASSVVDSKSSYGYTF. The DNA for the CDR3 is TGTGCCAGTAGTGTCGTGGACAGCAAAAGTTCCTATGGCTACACCTTC.

This chain uses TRBV9 with TRBJ2-1, with 9 bases lining up with TRBD2. CDR3 length equals 17 residues. Germline V gene data show CDR1 as SGDLS and CDR2 as YYNGEE. The V segment lost 3 bases and the J segment 5 bases; nucleotides outside the gene matches: 12. The CDR3 DNA follows: TGTGCCAGCAGCGCCCCAAGGGGACTAGCCGAACACAATGAGCAGTTCTTC. Translation gives CASSAPRGLAEHNEQFF.

The chain is built from TRBV4-1 and TRBJ1-1, with D tentatively TRBD1 (6 bases). The CDR3 is made up of 15 amino acids. V was trimmed by 1 base and J by 3 bases, leaving 12 bases between them. CDR1 is MGHRA and CDR2 is YSYEKL in the germline V gene. The CDR3 DNA reads as TGCGCCAGCAGCCAAGGGGACATTTGGTACACTGAAGCTTTCTTT. It yields the protein CASSQGDIWYTEAFF.

The gene calls are TRBV5-1 and TRBJ1-4; no clear D. The CDR3 length is 13 residues. V was trimmed by 4 bases and J by 5 bases, leaving 9 bases between them. Germline lookup yields CDR1 SGHRS and CDR2 YFSETQ. CDR3 nucleotides: TGCGCCAGCAGCCGAAACATGAATGAAAAACTGTTTTTT. This translates into CASSRNMNEKLFF.